This T cell receptor (beta chain) was captured by sequencing in a study of shared clonotypes between healthy human individuals. Details on this clone: Its antigen is unidentified. Other DNA sequences from this sample encode an identical CDR3 as well.

In germline, CDR1 is SGDLS, CDR2 YYNGEE. The CDR3 length is 14 residues. Trimming took 4 bases from V and 0 from J; bases not matched to a gene: 4. Naive CD8 cells comprised CD45RO-negative, CCR7-positively selected cells, excluding terminally differentiated effector memory CD45RA+ cells. Every donor, a Caucasian adult, lived in Nashville, Tennessee. TCRdb keeps only in-frame clones here, not all; method: immunoSEQ multiplex PCR. The sample lists about 1.9 million clones, 85% to 95% occurring once. The study's findings and limits: Sampling included only blood; tissue repertoires likely differ. Clonotype sharing across a few donors was observed for approximately 5% of naive CD4 clonotypes. Larger estimated richness was generally seen in naive subsets than in memory subsets.

The origin of this receptor is a man aged 18 to 35 in good health. Some clones in this sample may be carry-over from other donors' samples. Sequencing used naive CD8+ T cells from PBMCs. The genes are TRBV9 and TRBJ2-7; 7 bases are a match to TRBD1. The CDR3 loop reads CASSPGQSSYEQYF. The DNA for the CDR3 is TGTGCCAGCAGCCCGGGACAGAGCTCCTACGAGCAGTACTTC.